Below are 27 T cell receptor beta chains sequenced from a single sample in a study of cytomegalovirus exposure and HLA in healthy donors. Primers: 60 Vbeta forward and 13 Jbeta reverse. Assay: immunoSEQ multiplex PCR; the TCRdb copy retains only in-frame clones and omits some. The table for this sample gives about 120,000 clones. Sequenced sample: PBMCs. These receptors all stem from a man between 18 and 35 years old in good health and CMV-seronegative.

The chain couples TRBV28 to TRBJ2-7; possible D gene TRBD1, 6 bases. The V end was cut by 6 bases, the J end by 7 bases, with 13 bases between. CDR1 is MDHEN, CDR2 SYDVKM, per germline. The CDR3 totals 12 residues. CDR3 residues: CASRQTTGEQYF. CDR3 coding DNA: TGTGCCAGCAGACAAACTACAGGGGAGCAGTACTTC.

CDR3 sequence reads: CASSSYERQGRPEAFF. CDR3 nucleotide sequence: TGTGCCAGCAGCTCATACGAAAGACAGGGGAGGCCTGAAGCTTTCTTT. The chain is built from TRBV7-2 and TRBJ1-1; 8 bases fit TRBD1. Looked up from germline, CDR1 is SGHTA and CDR2 is FQGNSA. This CDR3 is built from 16 residues. The junction had 13 bases not matched to a gene; V was cut back by 4 bases and J by 6 bases.

The chain couples TRBV11-2 to TRBJ1-6, with D possibly being TRBD1 (6 bases). Germline V lookup: CDR1 SGHAT, CDR2 FQNNGV. Trimming removed 0 bases from V and 10 bases from J, with 13 bases in between. This CDR3 has 15 amino acids. This chain's CDR3 is CASSLEGAGGSPLHF. The CDR3 region has the DNA TGTGCCAGCAGCTTAGAGGGGGCTGGCGGCTCACCCCTCCACTTT. Full variable domain (rest looked up from reference TRBV11-2 and TRBJ1-6): EAGVAQSPRYKIIEKRQSVAFWCNPISGHATLYWYQQILGQGPKLLIQFQNNGVVDDSQLPKDRFSAERLKGVDSTLKIQPAKLEDSAVYLCASSLEGAGGSPLHFGNGTRLTVT.

This rearrangement joins TRBV9 to TRBJ2-7, with TRBD2 matching 11 bases. V was pared by 4 bases and J by 2 bases, with 8 bases of the junction left unmatched. CDR1 is SGDLS and CDR2 is YYNGEE in the germline V gene. CDR3 size: 16 residues. In DNA, the CDR3 is TGTGCCAGCAGCTTCGGGACTAGCGGAGGCCCCTACGAGCAGTACTTC. It encodes CASSFGTSGGPYEQYF.

The chain recombines TRBV28 with TRBJ1-5; 9 bases agree with TRBD1. The V and J ends lost 9 bases and 1 base, in that order; junction bases with no gene match: 13. This CDR3 is 17 amino acids long. Germline V CDR1 and CDR2: MDHEN, SYDVKM. This CDR3 reads CASRYRGRGLSNQPQHF. The CDR3 DNA reads as TGTGCCAGTAGATACAGGGGGCGCGGGTTAAGCAATCAGCCCCAGCATTTT. Variable domain in full (rest from reference TRBV28 and TRBJ1-5): DVKVTQSSRYLVKRTGEKVFLECVQDMDHENMFWYRQDPGLGLRLIYFSYDVKMKEKGDIPEGYSVSREKKERFSLILESASTNQTSMYLCASRYRGRGLSNQPQHFGDGTRLSIL.

V is TRBV6-5 and J is TRBJ2-1; 11 bases match TRBD2. The V gene's germline CDR1 is MNHEY and CDR2 SVGAGI. J gave up 5 bases and V 7 bases, and 7 bases lay outside the gene matches. This CDR3 spans 15 amino acids. This chain's CDR3 is CASKIGTSGHNEQFF. The CDR3 DNA follows: TGTGCCAGCAAAATAGGGACTAGCGGCCACAATGAGCAGTTCTTC.

V is TRBV5-4 and J is TRBJ1-4, with TRBD1 matching 9 bases. Germline V gene lookup returns CDR1 SGHNT and CDR2 YYREEE (reference sequence). The CDR3 is 15 amino acids. The J segment lost 3 bases and the V segment lost 3 bases, leaving 3 bases of the junction unmatched. CDR3 loop: CASSSGDRANEKLFF. CDR3 coding DNA: TGTGCCAGCAGCTCCGGGGACAGGGCTAATGAAAAACTGTTTTTT.

The chain is built from TRBV4-1 and TRBJ2-2, with D perhaps TRBD2 (6 bases). Trimming pared 2 bases from V and 0 bases from J, leaving 10 bases between. Germline V gene sequence: CDR1 MGHRA, CDR2 YSYEKL. This CDR3 region has 16 residues. In nucleotides, the CDR3 is TGCGCCAGCAGCCAACTAGGAGGGGCGAACACCGGGGAGCTGTTTTTT. Translation: CASSQLGGANTGELFF.

The chain combines TRBV20-1 with TRBJ1-1; no firm D call. The CDR3 has 10 residues. V dropped 0 bases and J dropped 7 bases, with 3 bases sitting between them. Germline assignment: CDR1 DFQATT and CDR2 SNEGSKA (reference sequence). The CDR3: CSARDLEAFF. The CDR3 DNA is TGCAGTGCTAGAGACCTTGAAGCTTTCTTT.

The chain is built from TRBV4-3 and TRBJ2-5, with 9 bases that match TRBD2. The germline CDR1 and CDR2 sequences are LGHNA and YSLEER. Trimming at V came to 0 bases and at J to 2 bases, leaving 4 bases not matched to a gene. CDR3 length: 16 residues. In DNA, the CDR3 is TGCGCCAGCAGCCAAGAACCAGCGGGGGGACAAGAGACCCAGTACTTC. Its translation is CASSQEPAGGQETQYF.

The chain couples TRBV9 to TRBJ1-3, with D possibly matching TRBD1 (6 bases). Trimming shortened V by 4 bases and J by 0 bases, and 14 bases separated the two germline ends. The CDR3 extends over 16 amino acids. Looked up from germline, CDR1 is SGDLS and CDR2 is YYNGEE. The CDR3 protein is CASSSSRGTSGNTIYF. As DNA, the CDR3 is TGTGCCAGCAGCTCAAGCAGGGGTACCTCTGGAAACACCATATATTTT.

V gene TRBV27 combines with J gene TRBJ2-7; D gene uncertain. V dropped 0 bases and J dropped 3 bases, with 3 bases sitting between them. The V gene's germline CDR1 is MNHEY and CDR2 SMNVEV (reference sequence). The CDR3 has 12 amino acids. Here the CDR3 DNA reads TGTGCCAGCAGTTTATCCGGCTACGAGCAGTACTTC. This codes for CASSLSGYEQYF.

The chain links TRBV27 to TRBJ2-1; 12 bases map to TRBD2. From germline, CDR1 is MNHEY and CDR2 SMNVEV (reference sequence). Unmatched junction bases numbered 10, after V lost 5 bases and J lost 5 bases. The CDR3 runs to 17 residues. Here the CDR3 DNA reads TGTGCCAGCAGTACACTAGCGGGGGGACGTTCGAACAATGAGCAGTTCTTC. Translating gives CASSTLAGGRSNNEQFF.

This chain uses TRBV5-1 with TRBJ1-5; D is uncertain. Trimming cost V 0 bases and J 0 bases, with 7 bases left between them. The CDR3 is 15 amino acids. Germline CDR1 is SGHRS and CDR2 is YFSETQ. The CDR3 sequence: CASSLGGDSNQPQHF. CDR3 DNA: TGCGCCAGCAGCTTGGGCGGGGATAGCAATCAGCCCCAGCATTTT.

The chain uses TRBV28 and TRBJ1-1; D call uncertain. V lost 3 bases and J lost 4, with 6 bases in between. Germline V gene lookup returns CDR1 MDHEN and CDR2 SYDVKM. This CDR3 has 12 amino acids. CDR3 bases: TGTGCCAGCAGTTTGCCGGGCACTGAAGCTTTCTTT. It translates to CASSLPGTEAFF. Variable domain in full (rest from reference TRBV28 and TRBJ1-1): DVKVTQSSRYLVKRTGEKVFLECVQDMDHENMFWYRQDPGLGLRLIYFSYDVKMKEKGDIPEGYSVSREKKERFSLILESASTNQTSMYLCASSLPGTEAFFGQGTRLTVV.

The rearrangement links TRBV7-9 to TRBJ2-7, with 8 bases matching TRBD2. Unmatched junction bases numbered 3, after V lost 3 bases and J lost 2 bases. This CDR3 has 14 amino acids. Germline CDR1 reads SEHNR; CDR2 reads FQNEAQ (reference sequence). CDR3: CASSFPAGAYEQYF. CDR3 in DNA: TGTGCCAGCAGCTTCCCAGCGGGGGCCTACGAGCAGTACTTC.

This chain uses TRBV5-1 with TRBJ1-1, with D uncertain. Germline lookup yields CDR1 SGHRS and CDR2 YFSETQ. V lost 3 bases and J lost 5, with 17 bases in between. This CDR3 region has 15 residues. The CDR3 loop is CASSWSIDTGTEAFF. In DNA, the CDR3 is TGCGCCAGCAGCTGGTCCATCGATACGGGGACTGAAGCTTTCTTT.

V is TRBV5-6 and J is TRBJ2-7, with TRBD1 identical over 7 bases. V gave up 3 bases and J gave up 0 bases; unmatched junction bases: 6. This CDR3 region has 15 residues. CDR1 and CDR2 from the germline V gene are SGHDT and YYEEEE. The CDR3 sequence is CASSYWTGSSYEQYF. The DNA for the CDR3 is TGTGCCAGCAGCTACTGGACAGGTAGCTCCTACGAGCAGTACTTC.

The chain couples TRBV5-1 to TRBJ2-7; a weak D match, TRBD1 (6 bases). This CDR3 is built from 15 residues. Germline-derived CDR1 and CDR2 are SGHRS and YFSETQ. Trimming removed 4 bases at V and 7 bases at J, with 21 bases between. The CDR3 reads CASSTGTHFVWEQYF. The CDR3 coding sequence is TGCGCCAGCAGCACAGGGACACATTTCGTGTGGGAGCAGTACTTC.

The V and J genes are TRBV11-2 and TRBJ2-5, with a tentative D call TRBD2 (5 bases). CDR1 is SGHAT and CDR2 is FQNNGV in the germline V gene. The CDR3 has 19 residues. V was shortened by 4 bases and J by 5 bases, with 29 bases between the two germline ends. CDR3 nucleotide sequence: TGTGCCAGCAGCTCCGACTCCCTCTCATACAGCCGGGATTGGGAGACCCAGTACTTC. It encodes CASSSDSLSYSRDWETQYF.

The chain carries TRBV5-1 and TRBJ2-6; D remains unclear. Trimming shortened V by 0 bases and J by 2 bases, and 12 bases separated the two germline ends. Germline V gives CDR1 SGHRS, CDR2 YFSETQ. The CDR3 extends over 17 amino acids. CDR3 nucleotide sequence: TGCGCCAGCAGCTTGGCTAAAACGCCTGCTGGGGCCAACGTCCTGACTTTC. Amino acids: CASSLAKTPAGANVLTF.

The chain recombines TRBV5-1 with TRBJ1-5; unclear D gene. The germline CDR1 and CDR2 sequences are SGHRS and YFSETQ. V lost 6 bases and J 1 base, leaving 14 bases between the germline ends. This CDR3 has 15 residues. DNA for the CDR3: TGCGCCAGCACCTACACTGGAGAAAGCAATCAGCCCCAGCATTTT. It is translated as CASTYTGESNQPQHF.

CDR3 bases: TGTGCCAGCAGCTCGGGGGGACCTAATGAGCAGTTCTTC. Its translation is CASSSGGPNEQFF. The chain uses TRBV11-1 and TRBJ2-1, with 7 bases aligning to TRBD2. The CDR3 is made up of 13 amino acids. J was trimmed by 7 bases and V by 4 bases; bases with no gene match: 4. The germline V gene has CDR1 SGHAT and CDR2 FQDESV (reference sequence).

The chain carries TRBV9 and TRBJ1-3; no reliable D call. The CDR3 length is 11 residues. V lost 4 bases to trimming and J lost 7 bases, with 6 bases between them. Germline CDR1 SGDLS, CDR2 YYNGEE. As DNA, the CDR3 is TGTGCCAGCAGCAGAGAGAACACCATATATTTT. It codes for CASSRENTIYF. Together with reference TRBV9 and TRBJ1-3, the CDR3 gives the full variable domain: DSGVTQTPKHLITATGQRVTLRCSPRSGDLSVYWYQQSLDQGLQFLIQYYNGEERAKGNILERFSAQQFPDLHSELNLSSLELGDSALYFCASSRENTIYFGEGSWLTVV.

This chain uses TRBV5-6 with TRBJ1-2, with D maybe TRBD1 (5 bases). This CDR3 contains 16 residues. Looked up from germline, CDR1 is SGHDT and CDR2 is YYEEEE. Trimming took off 0 bases at V and 8 bases at J, with 20 bases between the two ends. CDR3 in DNA: TGTGCCAGCAGCTTGGTAGATAGGGGTCCCCGTAAGGGCTACACCTTC. Translation: CASSLVDRGPRKGYTF.

The chain joins TRBV19 to TRBJ1-5; D is undetermined. Trimming stripped 4 bases from V and 2 bases from J, with 6 bases between. The germline V gene encodes CDR1 LNHDA and CDR2 SQIVND (reference sequence). The CDR3 covers 13 residues. The DNA of the CDR3 is TGTGCCAGTAGTAGGCCTGGCAATCAGCCCCAGCATTTT. Its protein is CASSRPGNQPQHF.

The chain couples TRBV5-1 to TRBJ2-6; 8 nucleotides align to TRBD2. After removal of 4 bases from V and 3 bases from J, the junction contained 12 bases not matched to a gene. The germline gives CDR1 SGHRS, CDR2 YFSETQ. This CDR3 comprises 18 residues. This chain's CDR3 is CASSGTRGAIGGANVLTF. Written as DNA, the CDR3 is TGCGCCAGCAGCGGGACTAGGGGCGCAATAGGTGGGGCCAACGTCCTGACTTTC.